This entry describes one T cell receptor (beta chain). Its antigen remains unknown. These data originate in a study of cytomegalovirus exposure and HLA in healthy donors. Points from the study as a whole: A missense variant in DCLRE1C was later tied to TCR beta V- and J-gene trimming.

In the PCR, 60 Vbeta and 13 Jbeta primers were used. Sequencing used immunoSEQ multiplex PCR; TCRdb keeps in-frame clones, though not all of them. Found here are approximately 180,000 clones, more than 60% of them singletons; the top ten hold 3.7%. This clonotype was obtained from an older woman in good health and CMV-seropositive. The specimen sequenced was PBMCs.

The CDR3 nucleotides are TGTGCCAGCAGCTTAGATGCAGGTTCGGGGTACGAGCAGTACTTC. Residues: CASSLDAGSGYEQYF. V usage is TRBV7-2 and J usage is TRBJ2-7, with D perhaps TRBD2 (5 bases). The CDR3 consists of 15 residues. The germline V and J ends were trimmed by 1 base and 4 bases, with 14 bases remaining between them. Germline V gene sequence: CDR1 SGHTA, CDR2 FQGNSA.